The clone carrying this T cell receptor beta chain was counted a single time. No antigen is known for it. The study ran its PCR with 60 Vbeta and 13 Jbeta primers. Authors' data handling: The count from a later analysis was some 76 million unique TCR beta chains, about 10 million of them shared. Only in-frame clones appear in the TCRdb table, and some are missing; sequencing was by immunoSEQ multiplex PCR. From that table come the V and J calls and clone size; the DNA was used to work out D and trimming. Of more than 110,000 clones in the sample, about 73% were seen once. This entry belongs to a study of cytomegalovirus exposure and HLA in healthy donors. The overall study: From 190 million or so T cells, an earlier analysis saw 110 million or so unique TCR beta sequences. Broader study findings: Sequencing likely produced, as an artifact, a cluster of highly shared sequence variants. Of the V segments, some could not be distinguished, including TRBV6-2 and TRBV6-3, and were excluded.

The CDR3 spans 16 residues. The V end lost 3 bases, the J end lost 0 bases, and 14 bases lay between the germline ends. Germline loops: CDR1 ENHRY, CDR2 SYGVKD. Sample: PBMCs. This clonotype originated in a woman in her sixties in good health and CMV-seropositive. V and J are TRBV10-3 and TRBJ1-2; D perhaps matches TRBD1 (5 bases). CDR3 sequence: CAISDSNTGANYGYTF. CDR3 coding DNA: TGTGCCATCAGTGACTCTAACACAGGAGCTAACTATGGCTACACCTTC.